This T cell receptor beta chain was found in a study of blood T cells in healthy people across ages (dated by TCRdb to the mid-2010s). In terms of the full investigation: In model experiments, template switching captured about one uniquely barcoded TCR beta cDNA molecule for every two T cells. Four age groups were formed from the donors: young (average approximately 16 years), middle-aged (more than 35), aged (roughly 59) and long-lived (about 80). Age-related changes in TCR beta repertoire diversity were measured in the study by deep sequencing normalized with unique cDNA molecular identifiers. Using the same blood draw, the study looked at two additional independent replicas of 1 million unique cDNA reads for two donors, one aged 18 to 30 and the other aged 80 or older. To avoid experimental bias, donors of different ages were distributed randomly across sequencing lanes. The paper as a whole reports these results and caveats: Observed TCR beta diversity per million T cells fell roughly linearly with age, and a significant reduction was already apparent by age about 36. Total diversity estimates from one million sequenced T cells were considered lower bounds and underestimates. The CMV infection status of donors was not known, potentially confounding age-related changes in expanded clonotypes. The long-lived group showed more naive CD4+ T cells, fewer expanded clones and increased TCR diversity than the aged group, suggesting age selection. Bulk unsorted PBMC profiling prevented conclusive comparison of naive and antigen-experienced compartments. There was a strong correlation between observed TCR beta diversity and the percentage of naive T cells measured by flow cytometry.

Turning to this clonotype: The target of this receptor is not known. The junction differs from germline at one of its ends, possibly a read error.

The CDR3 contains 14 residues, cysteine and phenylalanine counted. Only CDR3 DNA is held: 42 bases, read in frame from base 1. The germline V gene sets CDR1 to SGHRS and CDR2 to YFSETQ. Donors were 35 to 40 systemically healthy Caucasian individuals from Russia aged roughly 6 to 90 years. Approximately 10 milliliters of peripheral blood were collected from each donor into EDTA-treated Vacutainer tubes. Ficoll-Paque density-gradient centrifugation was used to isolate PBMCs, with at least 6 million per sample. Trizol reagent was used to extract total RNA from PBMCs, with at least 6 micrograms per sample. The percentages of naive CD45RAhigh/CD27high T cells were determined by flow cytometry on a PBMC aliquot from every donor. The library was obtained by 5' RACE. Sequenced using an Illumina HiSeq 2500. A second PCR of about 6 to 11 cycles was performed with a sample-barcoded 5' primer and a J-beta primer mix. Each TCR beta cDNA molecule received a unique molecular identifier from a template-switch 5' adaptor carrying 12 random nucleotides. Each sample yielded at least 3 million CDR3-containing paired-end reads. The Mint cDNA synthesis kit, primed by a TRBC-specific oligonucleotide, was used to synthesize first-strand cDNA from all RNA. Following uracil-DNA glycosylase treatment, all cDNA underwent a first 18-cycle PCR with the universal primers M1SS and BC2_uni_R. Per the source publication's procedure: Each sample was normalized by randomly selecting 1 million high-quality reads, each carrying a distinct molecular identifier. Instead of being binned into consensus sequences, reads that shared molecular identifiers were thrown out. MiTCR, set to a Q25 quality threshold and the strictest error-elimination algorithm, was used for CDR3 identification, clonotype clustering and error correction. A nonparametric unseen species model with Euler transformation was used to estimate a lower bound on total TCR beta diversity. Using fastp trimming at Q25 and MiXCR clonotype assembly, TCRdb reanalyzed the public sequencing data and kept in-frame beta chains. Rows are unified per CDR3 protein, each entry keeping the most common DNA and genes. The V and J calls and clone size come from TCRdb's table, not from the authors' own analysis. The sample has 1.4 million to 1.5 million distinct CDR3 sequences on record, approximately 38% of them singletons. Together, the top ten hold roughly 8.2% of the sample.

Material: blood. The receptor comes from a woman younger than 30 in good health. Here the chain combines TRBV5-1 and TRBJ1-4, with 8 bases matching TRBD1. The DNA sequence is given as TGCGCCAGCAGCCGGGACAGGATGAATGAAAAACCGTTTTTT. The resulting protein is CASSRDRMNEKPFF.